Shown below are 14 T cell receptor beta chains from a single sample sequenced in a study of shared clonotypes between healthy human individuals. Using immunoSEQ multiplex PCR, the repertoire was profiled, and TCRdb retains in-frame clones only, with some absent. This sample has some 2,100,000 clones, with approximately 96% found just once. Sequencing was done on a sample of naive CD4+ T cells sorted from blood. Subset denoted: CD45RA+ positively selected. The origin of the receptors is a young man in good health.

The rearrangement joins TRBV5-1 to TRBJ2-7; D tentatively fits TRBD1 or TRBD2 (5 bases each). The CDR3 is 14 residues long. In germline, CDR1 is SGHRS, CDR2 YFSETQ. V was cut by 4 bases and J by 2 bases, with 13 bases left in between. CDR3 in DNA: TGCGCCAGCAGCCAGCCGGGACCGCCCTACGAGCAGTACTTC. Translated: CASSQPGPPYEQYF.

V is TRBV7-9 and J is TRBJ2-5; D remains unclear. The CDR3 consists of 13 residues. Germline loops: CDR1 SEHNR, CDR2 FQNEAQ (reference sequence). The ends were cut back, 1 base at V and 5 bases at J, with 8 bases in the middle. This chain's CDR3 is CASSLGHGETQYF. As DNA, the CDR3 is TGTGCCAGCAGCTTAGGCCACGGGGAGACCCAGTACTTC.

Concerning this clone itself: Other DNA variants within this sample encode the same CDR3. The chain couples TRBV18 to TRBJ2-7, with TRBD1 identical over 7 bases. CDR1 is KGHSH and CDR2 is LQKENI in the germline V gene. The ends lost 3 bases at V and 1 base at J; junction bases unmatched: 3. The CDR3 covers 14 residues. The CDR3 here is CASSPGRGSYEQYF. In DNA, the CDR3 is TGTGCCAGCTCACCGGGCAGGGGGTCCTACGAGCAGTACTTC.

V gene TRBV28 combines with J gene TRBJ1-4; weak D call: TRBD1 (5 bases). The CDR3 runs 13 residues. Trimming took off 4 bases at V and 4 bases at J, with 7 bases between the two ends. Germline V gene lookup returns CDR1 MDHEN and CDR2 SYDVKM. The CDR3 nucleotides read TGTGCCAGCAGTTCAGGGCGTAATGAAAAACTGTTTTTT. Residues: CASSSGRNEKLFF.

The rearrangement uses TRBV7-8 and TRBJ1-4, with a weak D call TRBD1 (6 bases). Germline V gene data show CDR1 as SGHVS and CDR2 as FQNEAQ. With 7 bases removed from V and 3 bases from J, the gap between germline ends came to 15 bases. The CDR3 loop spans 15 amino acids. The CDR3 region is CASKLRGAANEKLFF. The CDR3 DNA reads TGTGCCAGCAAACTAAGGGGGGCAGCTAATGAAAAACTGTTTTTT. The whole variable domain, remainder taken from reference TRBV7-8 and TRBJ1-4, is GAGVSQSPRYKVAKRGQDVALRCDPISGHVSLFWYQQALGQGPEFLTYFQNEAQLDKSGLPSDRFFAERPEGSVSTLKIQRTQQEDSAVYLCASKLRGAANEKLFFGSGTQLSVL.

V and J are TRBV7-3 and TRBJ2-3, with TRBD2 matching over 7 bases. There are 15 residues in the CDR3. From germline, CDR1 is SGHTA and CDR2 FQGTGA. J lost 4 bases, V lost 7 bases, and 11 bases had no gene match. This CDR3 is CASNPAGRLADTQYF. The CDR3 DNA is TGTGCCAGCAACCCAGCGGGGAGGCTTGCAGATACGCAGTATTTT.

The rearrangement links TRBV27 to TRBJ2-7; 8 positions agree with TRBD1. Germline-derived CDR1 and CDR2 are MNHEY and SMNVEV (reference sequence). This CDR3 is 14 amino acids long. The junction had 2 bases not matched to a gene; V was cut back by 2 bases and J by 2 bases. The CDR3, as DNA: TGTGCCAGCAGTTTAGGGACAGGTCCCTACGAGCAGTACTTC. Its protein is CASSLGTGPYEQYF.

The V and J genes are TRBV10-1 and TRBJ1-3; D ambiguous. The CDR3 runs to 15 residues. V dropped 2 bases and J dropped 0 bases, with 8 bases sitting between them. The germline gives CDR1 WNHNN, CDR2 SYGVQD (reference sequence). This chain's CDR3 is CASSERLDSGNTIYF. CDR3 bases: TGCGCCAGCAGTGAGCGACTGGACTCTGGAAACACCATATATTTT.

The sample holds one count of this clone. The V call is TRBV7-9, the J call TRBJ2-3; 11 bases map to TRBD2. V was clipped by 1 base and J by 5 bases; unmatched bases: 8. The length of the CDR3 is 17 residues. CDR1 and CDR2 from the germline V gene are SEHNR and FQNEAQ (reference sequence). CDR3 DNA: TGTGCCAGCAGCTTAGGGTCGCTAGCGGGAGGCCAAGATACGCAGTATTTT. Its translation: CASSLGSLAGGQDTQYF.

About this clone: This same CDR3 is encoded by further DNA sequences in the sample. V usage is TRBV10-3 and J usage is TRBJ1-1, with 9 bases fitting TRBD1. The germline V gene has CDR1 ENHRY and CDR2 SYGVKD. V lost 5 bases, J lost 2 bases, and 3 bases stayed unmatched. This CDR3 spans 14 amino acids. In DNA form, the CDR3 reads TGTGCCATCAGTAGACAGGGGGGCAACACTGAAGCTTTCTTT. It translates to CAISRQGGNTEAFF.

The CDR3 protein is CASTSYPLGSSGANVLTF. The DNA of the CDR3 is TGTGCCAGCACGTCTTACCCCTTAGGGAGCTCTGGGGCCAACGTCCTGACTTTC. The chain combines TRBV7-9 with TRBJ2-6; D might be TRBD2 (5 bases). Germline V gene data show CDR1 as SEHNR and CDR2 as FQNEAQ (reference sequence). V shed 7 bases and J shed 0 bases, with 19 bases lying between them. The CDR3 runs 18 residues.

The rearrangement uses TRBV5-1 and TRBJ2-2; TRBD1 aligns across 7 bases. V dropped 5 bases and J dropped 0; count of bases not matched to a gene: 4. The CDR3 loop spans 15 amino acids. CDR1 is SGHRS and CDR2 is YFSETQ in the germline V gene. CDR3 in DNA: TGCGCCAGCAGTTGGGACAGCCCGAACACCGGGGAGCTGTTTTTT. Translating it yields CASSWDSPNTGELFF.

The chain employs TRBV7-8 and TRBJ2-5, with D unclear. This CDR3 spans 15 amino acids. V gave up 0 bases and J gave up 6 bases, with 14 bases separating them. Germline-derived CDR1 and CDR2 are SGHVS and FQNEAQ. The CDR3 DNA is TGTGCCAGCAGCTTAGCGGGAAGGGTGTGGAAGACCCAGTACTTC. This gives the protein CASSLAGRVWKTQYF.

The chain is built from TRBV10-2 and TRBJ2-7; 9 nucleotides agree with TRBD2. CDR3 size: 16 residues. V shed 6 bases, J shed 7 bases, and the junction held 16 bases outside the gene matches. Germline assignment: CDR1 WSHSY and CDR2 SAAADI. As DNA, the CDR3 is TGCGCCAGCAGACCTTCGGGTAGCGGGAGTTTTCGAGAGCAGTACTTC. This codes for CASRPSGSGSFREQYF.